This T cell receptor beta chain was recovered during a study of cytomegalovirus exposure and HLA in healthy donors. Study results and caveats: The CMV antigen specificity of a few CMV-associated chains was confirmed through in vitro analysis. DRB1 had the most TCR associations and HLA-C the fewest, a later analysis found, with rates varying by HLA locus.

The CDR3 length is 16 residues. V was pared by 1 base and J by 3 bases, with 2 bases of the junction left unmatched. CDR1 SGHTA and CDR2 FQGTGA come from the germline V gene. Donors counted as nominally healthy when sampled, yet unrecorded immune exposures were likely. Use of 60 Vbeta and 13 Jbeta primers characterized the PCR. The protocol was immunoSEQ multiplex PCR, while the TCRdb copy is restricted to in-frame clones and leaves out a portion. The repertoire holds about 130,000 clones, 65% to 90% seen once, with 1% to 1.5% in the top ten. On this clone: The target antigen is unknown.

This clonotype originated in a girl between 2 and 10 years old in good health and CMV-seronegative. The sequenced sample consisted of PBMCs. The chain couples TRBV7-3 to TRBJ2-2; 10 bases agree with TRBD2. CDR3 loop: CASSLSTSGDTGELFF. CDR3 coding DNA: TGTGCCAGCAGCTTAAGTACTAGCGGGGACACCGGGGAGCTGTTTTTT.